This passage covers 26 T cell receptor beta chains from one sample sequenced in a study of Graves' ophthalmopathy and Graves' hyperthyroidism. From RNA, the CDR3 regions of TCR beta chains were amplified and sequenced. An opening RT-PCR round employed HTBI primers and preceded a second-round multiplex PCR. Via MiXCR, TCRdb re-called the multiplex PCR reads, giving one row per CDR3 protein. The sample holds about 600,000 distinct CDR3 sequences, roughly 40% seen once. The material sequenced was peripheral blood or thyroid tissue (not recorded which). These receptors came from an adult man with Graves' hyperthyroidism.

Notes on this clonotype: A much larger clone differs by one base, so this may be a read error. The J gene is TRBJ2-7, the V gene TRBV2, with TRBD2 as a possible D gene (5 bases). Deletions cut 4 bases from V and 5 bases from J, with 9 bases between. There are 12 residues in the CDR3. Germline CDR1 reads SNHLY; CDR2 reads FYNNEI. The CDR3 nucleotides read TGTGCCAGCAGTGTGCCCGGGAACGAGCAGTACTTC. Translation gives CASSVPGNEQYF.

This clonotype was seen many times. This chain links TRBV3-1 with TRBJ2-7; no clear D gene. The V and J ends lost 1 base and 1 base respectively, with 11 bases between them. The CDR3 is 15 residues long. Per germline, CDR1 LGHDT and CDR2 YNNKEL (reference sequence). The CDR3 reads CASSQGAVTSYEQYF. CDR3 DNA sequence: TGTGCCAGCAGCCAAGGGGCGGTGACTTCCTACGAGCAGTACTTC.

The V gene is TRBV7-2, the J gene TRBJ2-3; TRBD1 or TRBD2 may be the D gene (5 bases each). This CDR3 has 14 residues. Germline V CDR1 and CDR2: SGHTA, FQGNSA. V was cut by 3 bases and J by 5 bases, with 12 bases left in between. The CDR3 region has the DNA TGTGCCAGCAGCTTCCCCAGGGACGGAGATACGCAGTATTTT. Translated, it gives CASSFPRDGDTQYF.

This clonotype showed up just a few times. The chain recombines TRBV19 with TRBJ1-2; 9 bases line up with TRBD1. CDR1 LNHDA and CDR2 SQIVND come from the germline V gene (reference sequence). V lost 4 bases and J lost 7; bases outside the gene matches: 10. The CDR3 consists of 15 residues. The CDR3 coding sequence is TGTGCCAGTAGTACGGGACAGGGAGGGATGAGTGGCTACACCTTC. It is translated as CASSTGQGGMSGYTF.

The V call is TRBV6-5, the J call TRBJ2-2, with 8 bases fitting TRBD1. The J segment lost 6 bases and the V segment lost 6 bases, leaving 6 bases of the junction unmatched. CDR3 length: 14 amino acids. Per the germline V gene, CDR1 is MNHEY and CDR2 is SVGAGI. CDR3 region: CASRQGALPGELFF. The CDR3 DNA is TGTGCCAGCAGGCAGGGGGCACTTCCCGGGGAGCTGTTTTTT.

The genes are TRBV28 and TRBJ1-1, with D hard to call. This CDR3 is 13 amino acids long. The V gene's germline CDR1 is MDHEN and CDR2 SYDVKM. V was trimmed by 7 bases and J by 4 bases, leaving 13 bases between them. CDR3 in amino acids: CASTHGSVTEAFF. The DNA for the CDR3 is TGTGCCAGCACCCATGGGTCCGTCACTGAAGCTTTCTTT.

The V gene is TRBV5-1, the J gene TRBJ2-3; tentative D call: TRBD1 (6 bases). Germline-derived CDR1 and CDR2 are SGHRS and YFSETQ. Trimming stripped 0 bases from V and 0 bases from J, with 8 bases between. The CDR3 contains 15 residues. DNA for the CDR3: TGCGCCAGCAGCTTGGGGGACATTAGCACAGATACGCAGTATTTT. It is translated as CASSLGDISTDTQYF. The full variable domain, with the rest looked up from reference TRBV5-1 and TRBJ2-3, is KAGVTQTPRYLIKTRGQQVTLSCSPISGHRSVSWYQQTPGQGLQFLFEYFSETQRNKGNFPGRFSGRQFSNSRSEMNVSTLELGDSALYLCASSLGDISTDTQYFGPGTRLTVL.

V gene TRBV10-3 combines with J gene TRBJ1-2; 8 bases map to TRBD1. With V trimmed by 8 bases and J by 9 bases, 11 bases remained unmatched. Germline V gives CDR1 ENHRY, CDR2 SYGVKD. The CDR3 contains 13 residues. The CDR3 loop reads CAIGDRNGLRYTF. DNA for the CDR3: TGTGCCATCGGGGACAGGAACGGGCTCCGCTACACCTTC.

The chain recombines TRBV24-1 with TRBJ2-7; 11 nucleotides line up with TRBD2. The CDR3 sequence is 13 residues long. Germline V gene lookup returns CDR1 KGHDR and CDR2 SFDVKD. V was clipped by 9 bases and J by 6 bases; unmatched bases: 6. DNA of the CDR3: TGTGCCACCCAGACTAGCGGGACTCTCGAGCAGTACTTC. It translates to CATQTSGTLEQYF.

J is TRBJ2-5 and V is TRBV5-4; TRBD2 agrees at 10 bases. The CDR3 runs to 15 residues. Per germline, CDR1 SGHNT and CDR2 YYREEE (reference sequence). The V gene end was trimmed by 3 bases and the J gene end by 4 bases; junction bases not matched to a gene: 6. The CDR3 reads CASSSIAGGGETQYF. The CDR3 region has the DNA TGTGCCAGCAGCTCCATAGCGGGAGGAGGAGAGACCCAGTACTTC.

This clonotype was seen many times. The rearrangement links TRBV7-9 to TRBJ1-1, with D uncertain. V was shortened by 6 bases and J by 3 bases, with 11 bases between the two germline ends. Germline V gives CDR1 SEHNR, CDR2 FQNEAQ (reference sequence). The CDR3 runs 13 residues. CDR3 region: CASSRRGDTEAFF. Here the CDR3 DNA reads TGTGCCAGCAGTCGCCGTGGGGACACTGAAGCTTTCTTT.

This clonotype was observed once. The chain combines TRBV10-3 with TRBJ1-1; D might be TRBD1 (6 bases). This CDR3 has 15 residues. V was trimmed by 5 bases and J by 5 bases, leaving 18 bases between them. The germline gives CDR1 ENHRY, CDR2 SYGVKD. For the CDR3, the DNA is TGTGCCATCAGTAACCCGGGACAAGGGAGGACTGAAGCTTTCTTT. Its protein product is CAISNPGQGRTEAFF.

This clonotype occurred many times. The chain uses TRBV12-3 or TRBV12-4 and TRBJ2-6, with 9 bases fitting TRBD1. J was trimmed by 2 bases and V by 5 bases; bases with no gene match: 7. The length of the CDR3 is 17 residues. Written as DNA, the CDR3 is TGTGCCAGCAGTCCAAACAGGGGGCGGGCTGGGGCCAACGTCCTGACTTTC. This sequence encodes CASSPNRGRAGANVLTF.

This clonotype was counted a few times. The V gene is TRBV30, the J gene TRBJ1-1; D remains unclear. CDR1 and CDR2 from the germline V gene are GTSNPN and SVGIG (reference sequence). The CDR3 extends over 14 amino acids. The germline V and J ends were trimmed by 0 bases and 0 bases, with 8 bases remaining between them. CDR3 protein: CAWSVPGLNTEAFF. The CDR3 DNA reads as TGTGCCTGGAGTGTACCTGGGTTGAACACTGAAGCTTTCTTT.

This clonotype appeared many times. The CDR3 DNA is TGTGCCAGTAGTATCCTTGGACAGGGGGCGCAGGAGCAGTACTTC. Translating it yields CASSILGQGAQEQYF. This chain connects TRBV19 to TRBJ2-7; 11 nucleotides agree with TRBD1. In germline, CDR1 is LNHDA, CDR2 SQIVND (reference sequence). V lost 3 bases and J lost 7; bases outside the gene matches: 8. The CDR3 is made up of 15 amino acids.

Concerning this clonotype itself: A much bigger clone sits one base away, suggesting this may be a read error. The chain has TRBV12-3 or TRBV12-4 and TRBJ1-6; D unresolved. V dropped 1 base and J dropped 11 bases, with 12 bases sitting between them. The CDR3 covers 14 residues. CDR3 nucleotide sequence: TGTGCCAGCAGTTTAGAGGGATTTGGTCCACCCCTCCACTTT. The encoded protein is CASSLEGFGPPLHF.

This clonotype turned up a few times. CDR3 coding DNA: TGTGCCAGCAGCTTAGCGACCGGGACACTTATCTACGAGCAGTACTTC. Amino acids: CASSLATGTLIYEQYF. The J gene is TRBJ2-7, the V gene TRBV7-9; maybe TRBD1 (6 bases). The CDR3 contains 16 residues. Between the trimmed V and J ends, which lost 0 bases and 3 bases, there was a span of 15 bases. The germline V gene has CDR1 SEHNR and CDR2 FQNEAQ (reference sequence).

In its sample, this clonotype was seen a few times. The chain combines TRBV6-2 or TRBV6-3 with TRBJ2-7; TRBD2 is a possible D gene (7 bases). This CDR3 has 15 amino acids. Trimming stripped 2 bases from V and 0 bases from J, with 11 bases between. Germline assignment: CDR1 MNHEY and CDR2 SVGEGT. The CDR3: CASSYGGGNSYEQYF. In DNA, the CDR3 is TGTGCCAGCAGTTACGGCGGGGGCAACTCCTACGAGCAGTACTTC.

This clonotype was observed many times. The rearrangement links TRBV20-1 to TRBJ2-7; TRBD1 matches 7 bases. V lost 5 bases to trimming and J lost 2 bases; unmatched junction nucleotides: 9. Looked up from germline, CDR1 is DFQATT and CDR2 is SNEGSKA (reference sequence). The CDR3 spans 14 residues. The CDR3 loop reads CSAPFLQGTYEQYF. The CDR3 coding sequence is TGCAGTGCTCCTTTTCTACAGGGGACCTACGAGCAGTACTTC.

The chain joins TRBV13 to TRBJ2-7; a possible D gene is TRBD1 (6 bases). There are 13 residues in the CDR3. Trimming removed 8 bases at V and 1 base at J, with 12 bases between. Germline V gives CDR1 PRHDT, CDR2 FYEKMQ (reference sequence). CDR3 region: CASGSGTSYEQYF. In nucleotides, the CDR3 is TGTGCCAGCGGCTCCGGGACATCCTACGAGCAGTACTTC.

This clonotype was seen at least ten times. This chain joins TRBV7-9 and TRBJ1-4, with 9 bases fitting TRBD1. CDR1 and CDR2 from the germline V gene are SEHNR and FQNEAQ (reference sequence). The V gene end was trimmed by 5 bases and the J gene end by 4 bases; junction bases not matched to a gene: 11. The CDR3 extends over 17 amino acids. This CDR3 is CASSRWDRAPDNEKLFF. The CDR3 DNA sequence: TGTGCCAGCAGCAGATGGGACAGGGCTCCCGATAATGAAAAACTGTTTTTT.

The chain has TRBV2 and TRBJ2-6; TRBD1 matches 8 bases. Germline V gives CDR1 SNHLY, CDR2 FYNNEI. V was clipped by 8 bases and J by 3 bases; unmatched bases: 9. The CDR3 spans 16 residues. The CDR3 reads CASEPTGGNGANVLTF. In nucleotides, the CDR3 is TGTGCCAGCGAGCCAACAGGGGGAAATGGGGCCAACGTCCTGACTTTC.

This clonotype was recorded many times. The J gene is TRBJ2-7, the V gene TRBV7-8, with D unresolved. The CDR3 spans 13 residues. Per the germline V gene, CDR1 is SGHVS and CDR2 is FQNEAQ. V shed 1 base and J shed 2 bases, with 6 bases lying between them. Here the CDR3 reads CASSLDPPYEQYF. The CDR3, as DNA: TGTGCCAGCAGCTTAGATCCACCCTACGAGCAGTACTTC.

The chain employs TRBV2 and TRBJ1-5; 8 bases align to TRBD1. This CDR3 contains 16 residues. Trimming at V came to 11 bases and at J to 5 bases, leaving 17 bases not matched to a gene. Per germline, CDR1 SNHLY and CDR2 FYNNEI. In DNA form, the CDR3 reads TGTGCCTGGAGCGCGAAAGGACAGGGCATGGATCAGCCCCAGCATTTT. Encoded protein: CAWSAKGQGMDQPQHF.

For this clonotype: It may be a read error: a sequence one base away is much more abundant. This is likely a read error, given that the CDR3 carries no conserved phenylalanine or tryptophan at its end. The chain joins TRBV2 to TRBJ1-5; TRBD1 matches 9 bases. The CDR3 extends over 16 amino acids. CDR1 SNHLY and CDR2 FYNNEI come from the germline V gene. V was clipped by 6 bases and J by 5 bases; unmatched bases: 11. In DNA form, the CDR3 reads TGTGCCAGCAGAGAAATGGGGACAGGGAAAGATCAGCCCCAGCATTCT. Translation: CASREMGTGKDQPQHS.

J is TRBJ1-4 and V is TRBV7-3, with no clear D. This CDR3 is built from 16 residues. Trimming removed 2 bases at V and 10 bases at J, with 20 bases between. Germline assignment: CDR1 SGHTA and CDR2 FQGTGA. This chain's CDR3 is CASSLWVQDPASKLFF. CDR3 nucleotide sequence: TGTGCCAGCAGCTTATGGGTCCAGGACCCCGCCTCAAAACTGTTTTTT.